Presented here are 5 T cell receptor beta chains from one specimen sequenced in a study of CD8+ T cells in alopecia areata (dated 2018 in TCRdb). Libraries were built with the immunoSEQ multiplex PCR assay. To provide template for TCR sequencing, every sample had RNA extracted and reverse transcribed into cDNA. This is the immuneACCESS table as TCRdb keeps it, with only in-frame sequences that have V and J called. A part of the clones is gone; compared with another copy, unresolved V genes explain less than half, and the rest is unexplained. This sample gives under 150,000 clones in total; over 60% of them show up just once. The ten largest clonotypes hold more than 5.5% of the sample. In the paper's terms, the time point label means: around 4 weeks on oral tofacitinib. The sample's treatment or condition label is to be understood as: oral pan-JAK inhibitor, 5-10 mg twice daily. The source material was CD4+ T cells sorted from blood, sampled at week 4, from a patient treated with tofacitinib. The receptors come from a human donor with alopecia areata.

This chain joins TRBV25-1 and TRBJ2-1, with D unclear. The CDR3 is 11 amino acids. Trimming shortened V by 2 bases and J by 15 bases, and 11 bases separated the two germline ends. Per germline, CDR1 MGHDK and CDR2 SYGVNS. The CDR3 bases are TGTGCCAGCAGTGAACGAGAGGTGCGGTTCTTC. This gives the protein CASSEREVRFF.

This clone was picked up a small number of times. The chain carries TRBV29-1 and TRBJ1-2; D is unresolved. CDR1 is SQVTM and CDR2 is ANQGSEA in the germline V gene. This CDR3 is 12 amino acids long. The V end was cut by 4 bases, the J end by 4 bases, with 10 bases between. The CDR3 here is CSVGAERYGYTF. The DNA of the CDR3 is TGCAGCGTTGGCGCAGAACGCTATGGCTACACCTTC. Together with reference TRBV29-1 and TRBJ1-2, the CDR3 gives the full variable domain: SAVISQKPSRDICQRGTSLTIQCQVDSQVTMMFWYRQQPGQSLTLIATANQGSEATYESGFVIDKFPISRPNLTFSTLTVSNMSPEDSSIYLCSVGAERYGYTFGSGTRLTVV.

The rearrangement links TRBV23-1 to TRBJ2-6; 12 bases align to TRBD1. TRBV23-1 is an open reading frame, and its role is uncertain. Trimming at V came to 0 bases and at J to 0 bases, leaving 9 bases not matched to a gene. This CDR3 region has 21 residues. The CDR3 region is CASSQSRAPGQGASGANVLTF. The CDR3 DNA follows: TGCGCCAGCAGTCAATCGAGGGCTCCGGGACAGGGGGCCTCTGGGGCCAACGTCCTGACTTTC.

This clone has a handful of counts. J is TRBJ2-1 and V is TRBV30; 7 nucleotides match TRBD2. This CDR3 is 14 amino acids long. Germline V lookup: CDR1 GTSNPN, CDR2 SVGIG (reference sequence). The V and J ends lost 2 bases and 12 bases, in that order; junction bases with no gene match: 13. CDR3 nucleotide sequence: TGTGCCTGGAGTACTACCTCGGGCGGGAGTTTGCAGTTCTTC. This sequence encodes CAWSTTSGGSLQFF.

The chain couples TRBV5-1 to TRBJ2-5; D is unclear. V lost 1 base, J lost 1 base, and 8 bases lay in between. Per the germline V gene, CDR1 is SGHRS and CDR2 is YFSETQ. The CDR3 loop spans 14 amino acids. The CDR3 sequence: CASSLYGFQETQYF. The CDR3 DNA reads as TGCGCCAGCAGCTTGTACGGGTTCCAAGAGACCCAGTACTTC. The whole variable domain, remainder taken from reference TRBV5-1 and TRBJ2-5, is KAGVTQTPRYLIKTRGQQVTLSCSPISGHRSVSWYQQTPGQGLQFLFEYFSETQRNKGNFPGRFSGRQFSNSRSEMNVSTLELGDSALYLCASSLYGFQETQYFGPGTRLLVL.